This T cell receptor beta chain was sequenced for a study of T cell responses to AZD1222 COVID-19 vaccine. Here immunoSEQ multiplex PCR was the method, and the copy in TCRdb shows in-frame clones only, minus some. The profile shows around 160,000 clones, under 95% of them singletons. This TCR came from an adult in good health. Here the sequenced sample was peripheral blood, taken on day 0 of AZD1222 vaccination.

CDR3 nucleotide sequence: TGCGCCAGCAGCTTGGAGGGGACTAATAACAATGAGCAGTTCTTC. Residues: CASSLEGTNNNEQFF. J is TRBJ2-1 and V is TRBV5-1, with 7 bases aligning to TRBD2. Unmatched junction bases numbered 5, after V lost 0 bases and J lost 5 bases. Germline V gene lookup returns CDR1 SGHRS and CDR2 YFSETQ. This CDR3 has 15 amino acids.